This TCR beta chain was sequenced during a study of cytomegalovirus exposure and HLA in healthy donors. CDR1 is LNHNV and CDR2 is YYDKDF in the germline V gene (reference sequence). The CDR3 has 17 amino acids. Deletions cut 0 bases from V and 2 bases from J, with 14 bases between. In regard to this clone: What it recognizes is unknown.

The table came from immunoSEQ multiplex PCR; TCRdb's copy has only in-frame clones and leaves some out. The sample gives roughly 330,000 clones, roughly 87% of which show up once; over 1% is in the top ten. The study's findings and limits: Rarity held for most TCR sequences, but there were some public TCRs that occurred in many donors. In vitro checks showed that a few CMV-associated chains really do target CMV antigens.

V is TRBV15 and J is TRBJ1-5, with D perhaps matching TRBD1 (5 bases). The receptor's source is a woman aged 25 to 45 in good health and CMV-seropositive. Sequences were obtained from PBMCs. This CDR3 reads CATSREGQPRGNQPQHF. CDR3 nucleotide sequence: TGTGCCACCAGCAGAGAAGGACAACCCAGGGGCAATCAGCCCCAGCATTTT.